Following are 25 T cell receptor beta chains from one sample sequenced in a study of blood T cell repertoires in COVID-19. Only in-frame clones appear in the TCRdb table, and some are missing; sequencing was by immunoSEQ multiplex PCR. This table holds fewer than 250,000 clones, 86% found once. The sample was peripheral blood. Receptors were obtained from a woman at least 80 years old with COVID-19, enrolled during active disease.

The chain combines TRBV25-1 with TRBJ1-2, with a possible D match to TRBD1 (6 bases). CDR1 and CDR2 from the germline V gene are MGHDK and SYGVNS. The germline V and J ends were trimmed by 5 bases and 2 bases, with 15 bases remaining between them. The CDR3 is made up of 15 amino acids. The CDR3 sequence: CASSPPLTGNYGYTF. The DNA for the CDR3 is TGTGCCAGCAGTCCACCCTTGACAGGAAACTATGGCTACACCTTC.

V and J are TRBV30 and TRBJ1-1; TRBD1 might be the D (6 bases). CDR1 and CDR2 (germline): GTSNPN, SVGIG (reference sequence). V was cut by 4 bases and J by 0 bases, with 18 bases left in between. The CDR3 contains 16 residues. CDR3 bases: TGTGCCTGGACCCGAGGGGGGGCTGCGATGAACACTGAAGCTTTCTTT. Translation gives CAWTRGGAAMNTEAFF.

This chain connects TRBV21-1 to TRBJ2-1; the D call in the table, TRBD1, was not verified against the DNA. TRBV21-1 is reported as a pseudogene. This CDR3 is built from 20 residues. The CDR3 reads CASSARLTGTGDGLYNEQFF. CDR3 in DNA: TGTGCCAGCAGCGCCCGACTCACCGGGACAGGAGATGGTCTTTACAATGAGCAGTTCTTC.

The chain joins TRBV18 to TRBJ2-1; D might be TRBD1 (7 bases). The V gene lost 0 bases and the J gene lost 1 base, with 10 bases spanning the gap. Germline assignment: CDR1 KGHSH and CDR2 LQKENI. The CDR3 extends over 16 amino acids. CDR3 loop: CASSPPQGGSYNEQFF. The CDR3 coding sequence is TGTGCCAGCTCACCACCGCAGGGGGGTTCCTACAATGAGCAGTTCTTC.

In DNA form, the CDR3 reads TGTGCCTGGAGCACCCACAGGGACACTGAAGCTTTCTTT. It yields the protein CAWSTHRDTEAFF. This chain joins TRBV30 and TRBJ1-1, with a possible D match to TRBD1 (6 bases). V lost 3 bases and J lost 3, with 11 bases in between. The length of the CDR3 is 13 residues. CDR1 is GTSNPN and CDR2 is SVGIG in the germline V gene (reference sequence).

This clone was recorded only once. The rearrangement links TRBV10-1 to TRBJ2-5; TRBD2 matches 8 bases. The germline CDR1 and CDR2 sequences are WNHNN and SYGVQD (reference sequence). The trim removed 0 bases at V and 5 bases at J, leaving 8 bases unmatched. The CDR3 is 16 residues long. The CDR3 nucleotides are TGCGCCAGCAGTGAGTCTCGAGCGGGGGCAGGGGAGACCCAGTACTTC. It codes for CASSESRAGAGETQYF.

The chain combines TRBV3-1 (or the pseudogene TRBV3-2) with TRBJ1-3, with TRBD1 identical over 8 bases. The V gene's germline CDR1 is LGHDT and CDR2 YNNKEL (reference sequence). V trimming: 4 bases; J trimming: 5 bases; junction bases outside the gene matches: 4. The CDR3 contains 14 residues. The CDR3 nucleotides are TGTGCCAGCAGCCTGGGGACAGGTAGAAACACCATATATTTT. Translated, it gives CASSLGTGRNTIYF.

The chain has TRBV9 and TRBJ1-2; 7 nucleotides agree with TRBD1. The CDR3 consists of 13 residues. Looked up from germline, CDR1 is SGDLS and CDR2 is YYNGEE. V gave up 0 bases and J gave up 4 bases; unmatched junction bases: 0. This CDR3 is CASSVGTGYGYTF. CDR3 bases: TGTGCCAGCAGCGTAGGGACAGGCTATGGCTACACCTTC.

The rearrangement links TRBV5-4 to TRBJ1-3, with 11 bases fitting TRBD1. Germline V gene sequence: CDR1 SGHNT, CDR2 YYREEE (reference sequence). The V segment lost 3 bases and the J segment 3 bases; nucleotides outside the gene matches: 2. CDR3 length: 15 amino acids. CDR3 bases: TGTGCCAGCAGCTGGGACAGGGGGATTGGAAACACCATATATTTT. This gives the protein CASSWDRGIGNTIYF.

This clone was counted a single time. Here the CDR3 DNA reads TGTGCCAGCAGTTGGGGGCTAGCGGGGGGCCCGACCTACGAGCAGTACTTC. Its translation is CASSWGLAGGPTYEQYF. The chain couples TRBV28 to TRBJ2-7, with 11 bases that match TRBD2. The CDR3 is 17 residues long. Germline CDR1 MDHEN, CDR2 SYDVKM. Losses at the gene ends were 4 bases for V and 2 bases for J; bases not matched to a gene: 10.

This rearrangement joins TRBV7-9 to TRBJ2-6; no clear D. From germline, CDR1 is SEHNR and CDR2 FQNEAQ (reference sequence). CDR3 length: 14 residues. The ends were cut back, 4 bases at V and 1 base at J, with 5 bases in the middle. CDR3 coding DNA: TGTGCCAGCAGCTCCACTTCTGGGGCCAACGTCCTGACTTTC. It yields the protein CASSSTSGANVLTF.

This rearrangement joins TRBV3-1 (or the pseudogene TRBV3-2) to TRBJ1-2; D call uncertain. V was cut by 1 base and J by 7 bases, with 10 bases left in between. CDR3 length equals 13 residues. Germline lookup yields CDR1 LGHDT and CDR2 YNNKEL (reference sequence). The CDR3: CASSQAVFLGYTF. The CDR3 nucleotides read TGTGCCAGCAGCCAAGCGGTATTCCTTGGCTACACCTTC.

CDR3 nucleotide sequence: TGCAGCGTTGAAATGGACAGCTACGAGCAGTACTTC. Protein product: CSVEMDSYEQYF. The chain carries TRBV29-1 and TRBJ2-7, with D possibly TRBD1 on 6 matching bases. V was clipped by 2 bases and J by 3 bases, with 8 bases between them. CDR3 length: 12 residues. CDR1 and CDR2 (germline): SQVTM, ANQGSEA.

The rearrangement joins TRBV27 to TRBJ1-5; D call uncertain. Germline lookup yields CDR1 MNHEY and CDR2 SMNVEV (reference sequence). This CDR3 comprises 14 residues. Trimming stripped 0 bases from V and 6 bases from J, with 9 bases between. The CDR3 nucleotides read TGTGCCAGCAGTTTATCAGAGAACGGTCAGCCCCAGCATTTT. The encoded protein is CASSLSENGQPQHF.

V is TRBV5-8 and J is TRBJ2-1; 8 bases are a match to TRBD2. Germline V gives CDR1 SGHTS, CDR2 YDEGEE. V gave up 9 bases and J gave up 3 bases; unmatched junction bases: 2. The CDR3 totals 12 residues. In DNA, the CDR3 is TGTGCCACCGGGGGGGGCTACAATGAGCAGTTCTTC. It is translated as CATGGGYNEQFF.

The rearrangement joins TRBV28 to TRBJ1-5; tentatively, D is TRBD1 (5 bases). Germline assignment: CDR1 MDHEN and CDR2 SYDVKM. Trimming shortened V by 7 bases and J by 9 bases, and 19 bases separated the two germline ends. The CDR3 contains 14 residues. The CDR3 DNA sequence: TGTGCCAGCAACTGGGAGGGCAGGGCGCGGCCCCAGCATTTT. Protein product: CASNWEGRARPQHF.

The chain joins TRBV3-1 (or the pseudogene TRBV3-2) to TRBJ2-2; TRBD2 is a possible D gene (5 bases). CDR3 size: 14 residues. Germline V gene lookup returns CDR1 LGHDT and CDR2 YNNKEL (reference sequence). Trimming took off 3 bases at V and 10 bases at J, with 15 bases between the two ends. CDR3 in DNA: TGTGCCAGCAGCCATGTCCCAGGAGCGGTGGAGCTGTTTTTT. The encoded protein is CASSHVPGAVELFF.

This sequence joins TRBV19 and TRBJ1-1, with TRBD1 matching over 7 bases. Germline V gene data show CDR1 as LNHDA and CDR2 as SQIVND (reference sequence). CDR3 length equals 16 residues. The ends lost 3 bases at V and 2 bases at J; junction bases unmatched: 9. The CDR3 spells CASSMPPQGFNTEAFF. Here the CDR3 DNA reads TGTGCCAGTAGTATGCCCCCACAGGGGTTTAACACTGAAGCTTTCTTT.

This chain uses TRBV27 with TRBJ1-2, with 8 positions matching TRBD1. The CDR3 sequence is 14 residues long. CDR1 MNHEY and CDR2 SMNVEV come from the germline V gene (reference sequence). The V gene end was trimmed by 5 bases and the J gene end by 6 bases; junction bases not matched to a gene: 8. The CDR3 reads CASSRDRGIHGYTF. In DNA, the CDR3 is TGTGCCAGCAGTCGAGACAGGGGTATCCATGGCTACACCTTC.

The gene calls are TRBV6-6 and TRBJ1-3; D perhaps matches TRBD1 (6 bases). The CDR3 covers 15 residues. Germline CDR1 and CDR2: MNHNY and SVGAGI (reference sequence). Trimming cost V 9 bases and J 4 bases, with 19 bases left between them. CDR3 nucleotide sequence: TGTGCCAGGGGAAGGGACATTTATTCAGGAAACACCATATATTTT. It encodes CARGRDIYSGNTIYF.

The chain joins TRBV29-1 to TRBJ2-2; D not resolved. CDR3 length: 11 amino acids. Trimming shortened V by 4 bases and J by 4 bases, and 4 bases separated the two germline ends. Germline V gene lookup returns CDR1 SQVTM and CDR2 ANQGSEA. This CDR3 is CSVAVTGELFF. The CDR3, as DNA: TGCAGCGTTGCGGTCACCGGGGAGCTGTTTTTT.

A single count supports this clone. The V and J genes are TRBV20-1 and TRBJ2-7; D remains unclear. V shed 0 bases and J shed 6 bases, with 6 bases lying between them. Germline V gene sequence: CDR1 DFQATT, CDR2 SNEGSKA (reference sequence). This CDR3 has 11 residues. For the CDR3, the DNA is TGCAGTGCTAGAGATCTACCCGAGCAGTACTTC. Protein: CSARDLPEQYF.

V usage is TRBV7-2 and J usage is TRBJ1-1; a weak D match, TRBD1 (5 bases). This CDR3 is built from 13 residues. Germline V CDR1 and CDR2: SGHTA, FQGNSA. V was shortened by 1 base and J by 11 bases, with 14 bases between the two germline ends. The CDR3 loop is CASSLVVHRGAFF. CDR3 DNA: TGTGCCAGCAGCTTAGTGGTCCACCGGGGGGCTTTCTTT.

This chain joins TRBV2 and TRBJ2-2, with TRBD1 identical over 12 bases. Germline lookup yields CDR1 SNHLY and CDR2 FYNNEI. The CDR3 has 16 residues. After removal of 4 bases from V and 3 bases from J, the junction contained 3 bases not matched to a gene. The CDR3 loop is CASSAGTGGYTGELFF. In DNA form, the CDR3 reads TGTGCCAGCAGTGCGGGGACAGGGGGCTACACCGGGGAGCTGTTTTTT.

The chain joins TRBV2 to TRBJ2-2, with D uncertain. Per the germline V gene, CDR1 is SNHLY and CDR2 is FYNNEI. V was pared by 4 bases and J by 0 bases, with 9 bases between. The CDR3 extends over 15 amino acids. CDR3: CASSVKRANTGELFF. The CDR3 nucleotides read TGTGCCAGCAGTGTCAAAAGAGCGAACACCGGGGAGCTGTTTTTT. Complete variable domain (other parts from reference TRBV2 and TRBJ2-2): EPEVTQTPSHQVTQMGQEVILRCVPISNHLYFYWYRQILGQKVEFLVSFYNNEISEKSEIFDDQFSVERPDGSNFTLKIRSTKLEDSAMYFCASSVKRANTGELFFGEGSRLTVL.